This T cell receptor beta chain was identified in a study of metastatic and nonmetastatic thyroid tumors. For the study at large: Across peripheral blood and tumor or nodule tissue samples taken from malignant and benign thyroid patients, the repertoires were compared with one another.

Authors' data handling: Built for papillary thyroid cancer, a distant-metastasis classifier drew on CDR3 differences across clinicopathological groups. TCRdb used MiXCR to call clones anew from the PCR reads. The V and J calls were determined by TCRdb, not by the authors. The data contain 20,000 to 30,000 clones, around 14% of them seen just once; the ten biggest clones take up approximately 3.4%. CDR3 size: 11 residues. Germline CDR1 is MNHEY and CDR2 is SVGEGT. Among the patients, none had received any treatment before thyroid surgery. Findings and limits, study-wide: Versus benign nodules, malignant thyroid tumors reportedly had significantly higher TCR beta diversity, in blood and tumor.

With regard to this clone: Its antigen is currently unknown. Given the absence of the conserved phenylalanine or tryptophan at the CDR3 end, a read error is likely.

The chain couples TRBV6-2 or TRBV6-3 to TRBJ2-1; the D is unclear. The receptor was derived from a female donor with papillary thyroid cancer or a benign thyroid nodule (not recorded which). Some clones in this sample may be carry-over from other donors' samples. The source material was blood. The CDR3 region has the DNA TGTCCCAGCAGCCAGGTGGATGAGCAGTTCATC. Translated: CPSSQVDEQFI.